This TCR beta chain is from a study of T-cell reconstitution after alpha-beta-depleted transplantation in children. As concerns this clonotype: This clone may be a read error of a much larger clone one base away.

Germline-derived CDR1 and CDR2 are LNHDA and SQIVND (reference sequence). The CDR3 covers 14 residues. This sample's TCRbeta library carried unique molecular identifier barcodes. TCRdb called the PCR reads again in MiXCR, with one record for every CDR3 protein. The sample lists about 24,000 distinct CDR3 sequences, approximately 10% occurring once. The chain combines TRBV19 with TRBJ2-7; 9 bases map to TRBD1. The receptor was isolated from a human donor who donated a stem cell graft to a child with chronic granulomatous disease. The sample here was PBMCs from the stem cell graft donor, taken from the stem cell graft. DNA for the CDR3: TGTGCCAGTAGTCCCGGGACAGGGTTCTACCAGCAGTACTTC. Translated: CASSPGTGFYQQYF.